This TCR beta chain originates from a study of cytomegalovirus exposure and HLA in healthy donors (dated by TCRdb to the late 2010s). As for the study more broadly: According to an earlier analysis of 587 of the donors, about 170 million T cells yielded 90 million to 140 million unique TCR beta sequences and 276 Gb of sequence data. To predict cytomegalovirus infection status, the study combined high-throughput TCR immunosequencing, statistical association of individual TCRs with disease status, and machine learning. In addition to the first cohort of hundreds of subjects, a separate validation cohort of under 150 different subjects was used. About 300 gigabases of sequencing data and approximately 91 million unique TCR sequences made up an early release that covered around 640 HLA-typed donors. Because of strong linkage in the cohort, roughly 5 DR-DQ haplotypes were treated as single units for association and clustering. The number of typed donors differed by locus: about 620-640 for A, B, C, DRB1 and DQB1; roughly 510 for DQA1; roughly 600 for DPA1; and some 450 for DPB1. All discovery cohort repertoires had been generated using a single sequencing platform. In the later analysis, no new phenotypic data were used to find candidate immune exposures; instead, reliance was placed on TCR beta sequences and their occurrence across donors. To study patterns of TCR occurrence, a later analysis re-analyzed previously published TCR beta repertoires from around 660 donors and added high-resolution HLA genotyping. Of the roughly 390 genotyped donors, roughly 80% fell in the genetic ancestry cluster associated with self-reported Caucasian donors. In an earlier analysis of around 540 of the donors, high-throughput TCR beta sequencing was used to judge whether each TCR beta V gene segment behaved as functional or pseudogenic. Across 398 genotyped donors of the cohort, an average of approximately 240,000 unique TCR beta nucleotide sequences per donor were sequenced, and 15% to 20% of those sequences were non-productive. The study used immunosequencing to profile the T cell repertoires of several hundred subjects and linked those repertoires to cytomegalovirus serostatus. Genome-wide SNP genotypes for about 60% of the roughly 700 donors were used in a later genetic analysis, which treated that subset as a discovery cohort. The study aimed to test whether signatures of past pathogen exposure could be identified by cataloging public T cell receptors. Alongside the repertoire data, information on donor age, sex, ethnicity and CMV serostatus was compiled. Class I and class II HLA loci were covered by the typing at four-digit resolution.

The germline V gene sets CDR1 to MNHEY and CDR2 to SVGAGI. Measured from the cysteine to the phenylalanine, the CDR3 is 13 residues long. This entry keeps only the CDR3 DNA: 39 bases, framed from base 1. V is cut by 8 bases and J by 10 bases, and the space between the germline ends is 20 bases. The cohort comprised 670 or so healthy bone marrow donors. All cohort members were sampled while nominally healthy, although unrecorded immune exposures were likely present. The donor tested CMV seropositive and was one of the 289 seropositive cohort members. A peripheral blood sample was provided by each donor, and peripheral blood mononuclear cells were used for TCR beta sequencing. The Qiagen DNeasy Blood Extraction Kit was used to extract genomic DNA from the blood cell samples. To prepare the library, the immunoSEQ multiplex PCR assay was applied. A mixture of 60 forward primers for TCR Vbeta segments and 13 reverse primers for TCR Jbeta segments was used in the multiplex PCR. The CDR3 region of rearranged TCR beta genes was amplified from genomic DNA by a multiplex PCR assay. On the Illumina HiSeq System, the amplified TCR beta libraries were sequenced as 87-base-pair reads. The authors' pipeline ran thus. A later analysis counted some 74 million unique TCR beta chains across the 500 to 850 repertoires, and 9.5 million to 11 million of these chains were shared by at least two donors. To remove PCR and sequencing errors, raw reads were error-corrected and collapsed into unique sequences using a nearest-neighbor algorithm that merged closely related sequences. CDR3 sequences were aligned to IMGT reference sequences to assign V, D and J gene segments. Each retained sequence needed at least a six-nucleotide match to both a V gene segment and a J gene segment. Rearrangements were classified as productive when the CDR3 lacked stop codons and remained in frame with V and J, and all other rearrangements were classified as non-productive. Following IMGT convention, CDR3 was defined as the stretch from the second conserved V-encoded cysteine to the conserved J-encoded phenylalanine. Sequences without an unambiguous match to a single V gene segment were excluded from the earlier analysis of 450 to 650 of the donors. An earlier analysis of fewer than 650 of the donors classified V segments as functional when productive rearrangements were above 56.7% and as segregating when the standard deviation between donors was above 5%. A statistical classification framework was built for diagnosing cytomegalovirus status from the catalog of TCR beta chain sequences. In a later analysis, V and J genes were assigned by comparing TCR nucleotide sequences against IMGT/GENE-DB human TR gene sequences. In a later analysis, CDR3 sequences and most-parsimonious VDJ recombination scenarios were assigned using the TCRdist pipeline. In a later analysis, every TCR beta chain was defined by the combination of its CDR3 amino acid sequence and its V-gene family, and reads without a unique V-gene family were dropped. To address suspected cross-contamination and a sequencing artifact, a later analysis removed approximately 590 highly shared, low-generation-probability nucleotide sequences. In a later analysis, a clonal expansion index for each public chain was calculated from normalized within-repertoire ranks of inferred template counts. A later analysis computed generation probabilities with a VDJ recombination model fitted to out-of-frame rearrangements, and checked the results against IGoR. In a later analysis, TCR-TCR, TCR-HLA and TCR-CMV co-occurrence was scored with hypergeometric tests, and a repertoire-size bias correction was applied to TCR pairs. To estimate false discovery rates, a later analysis permuted the HLA or CMV assignments 20 times. In a later analysis, co-occurring TCRs were grouped using DBSCAN, with TCRdist sequence similarity added in when clustering inside HLA-allele-positive subsets. Repertoires with fewer than 30,000 or more than 120,000 public chains, plus five repertoires with anomalous nucleotide sharing, were excluded from co-occurrence clustering. TCRdb carries this immuneACCESS record with in-frame sequences only. Its versions omit some clonotypes, under half of them owing to an unresolved V gene in the studies checked, with the rest unexplained. The V and J calls and clone size come from that table; D and trimming were worked out from the DNA. This sample comprises more than 95,000 clones, 65% to 85% of them detected only once. The ten biggest clones cover roughly 16% of the sample.

Notes on this clone: Its specific antigen is unknown. No quality values exist for individual bases; no much larger clone is one base distant.

Here is what the overall study found, with its caveats: Because counts were too low, 15 to 20 rarely observed V segments, including chromosome 9 orphons, were left out of the earlier analysis of about 620 of the donors. Because the 87-base-pair reads could not distinguish some IMGT-functional V segments, including TRBV6-2 and TRBV6-3, those segments were excluded. Correlated functional status among segregating V segments might be attributable to linkage disequilibrium, but an unknown experimental factor could not be ruled out. Only TCR beta chains were sequenced in this cohort, and the absence of alpha or paired-chain data limited detectable features. While some public TCRs were present in many individuals, most TCR sequences turned up only very rarely across donors. A later analysis found that TCR association rates varied across HLA loci, with DRB1 alleles showing the most associated TCRs and HLA-C alleles the fewest. In a later analysis, around 15,000 TCR beta sequences were associated with specific HLA alleles at a false discovery rate of 0.05. The authors suggested that the approach could potentially be generalized to other disease states and immunological phenotypes. A later analysis reported that several top co-occurrence clusters appeared linked to parvovirus B19, influenza, CMV and Epstein-Barr virus. Strong co-occurrence of HLA alleles, especially DR and DQ, made assigning TCR associations to individual alleles difficult. The classifier was reported to diagnose cytomegalovirus status with high specificity and sensitivity in both the original cohort and the validation cohort. The only immune exposure information available for the cohort was CMV serostatus. In a later genetic analysis, a missense DCLRE1C variant was associated with V-gene and J-gene trimming of TCR beta chains, and the association was replicated in an independent cohort. In vitro tests confirmed that three of the cytomegalovirus-associated TCR beta chains recognize cytomegalovirus antigens. Most CMV-associated TCR beta chains appeared to be HLA-restricted in a later analysis, and the HLA associations seemed to be driven largely by CMV exposure. In an earlier analysis of about 600 of the donors, most TCR beta V segments appeared in productive rearrangements about 90% or about 30% of the time, broadly matching IMGT annotations. Roughly uniform sequencing depth across donors was assumed in presence/absence analyses, although this assumption may not hold. Because HLA typing was unavailable for some donors at each locus, only the typed subset was used in association tests. In a later analysis, HLA-associated TCR beta chains showed more clonal expansion and lower generation probabilities than non-associated chains that were equally common. A further reported finding was that TCR beta sequences accurately predicted the HLA-A and HLA-B alleles for most subjects in the first cohort. According to a later genetic analysis, donors in an Asian-associated ancestry cluster had fewer N-insertions in productive TCRs than the approximately 630-donor mean. A cluster of highly shared sequence variants was judged likely to be a technical artifact of the sequencing pipeline. The study gave a list of 150 to 200 TCR beta chains associated with cytomegalovirus.

This receptor was taken from a man over 45 in good health and CMV-seropositive. The chain uses TRBV6-5 and TRBJ1-2; TRBD1 is perhaps the D gene, given 5 matching bases. The source material was PBMCs. The sequenced DNA is TGTGCCAGCCTATCCGGGACGGGGGAAGACTACACCTTC. It translates to CASLSGTGEDYTF.